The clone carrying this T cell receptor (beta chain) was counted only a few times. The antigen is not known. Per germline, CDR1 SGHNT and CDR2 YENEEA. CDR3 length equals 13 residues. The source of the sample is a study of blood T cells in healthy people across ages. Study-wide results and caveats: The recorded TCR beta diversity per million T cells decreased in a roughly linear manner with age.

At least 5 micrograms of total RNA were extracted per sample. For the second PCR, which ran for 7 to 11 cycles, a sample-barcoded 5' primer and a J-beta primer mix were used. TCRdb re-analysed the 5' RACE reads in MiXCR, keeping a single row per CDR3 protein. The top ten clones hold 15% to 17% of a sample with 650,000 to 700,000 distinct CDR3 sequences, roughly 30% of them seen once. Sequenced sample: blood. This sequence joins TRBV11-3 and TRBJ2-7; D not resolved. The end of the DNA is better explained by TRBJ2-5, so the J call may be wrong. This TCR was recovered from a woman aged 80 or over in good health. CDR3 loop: CASSPRTRETQYF. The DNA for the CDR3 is TGTGCCAGCAGCCCTCGCACCCGGGAGACCCAGTACTTC.